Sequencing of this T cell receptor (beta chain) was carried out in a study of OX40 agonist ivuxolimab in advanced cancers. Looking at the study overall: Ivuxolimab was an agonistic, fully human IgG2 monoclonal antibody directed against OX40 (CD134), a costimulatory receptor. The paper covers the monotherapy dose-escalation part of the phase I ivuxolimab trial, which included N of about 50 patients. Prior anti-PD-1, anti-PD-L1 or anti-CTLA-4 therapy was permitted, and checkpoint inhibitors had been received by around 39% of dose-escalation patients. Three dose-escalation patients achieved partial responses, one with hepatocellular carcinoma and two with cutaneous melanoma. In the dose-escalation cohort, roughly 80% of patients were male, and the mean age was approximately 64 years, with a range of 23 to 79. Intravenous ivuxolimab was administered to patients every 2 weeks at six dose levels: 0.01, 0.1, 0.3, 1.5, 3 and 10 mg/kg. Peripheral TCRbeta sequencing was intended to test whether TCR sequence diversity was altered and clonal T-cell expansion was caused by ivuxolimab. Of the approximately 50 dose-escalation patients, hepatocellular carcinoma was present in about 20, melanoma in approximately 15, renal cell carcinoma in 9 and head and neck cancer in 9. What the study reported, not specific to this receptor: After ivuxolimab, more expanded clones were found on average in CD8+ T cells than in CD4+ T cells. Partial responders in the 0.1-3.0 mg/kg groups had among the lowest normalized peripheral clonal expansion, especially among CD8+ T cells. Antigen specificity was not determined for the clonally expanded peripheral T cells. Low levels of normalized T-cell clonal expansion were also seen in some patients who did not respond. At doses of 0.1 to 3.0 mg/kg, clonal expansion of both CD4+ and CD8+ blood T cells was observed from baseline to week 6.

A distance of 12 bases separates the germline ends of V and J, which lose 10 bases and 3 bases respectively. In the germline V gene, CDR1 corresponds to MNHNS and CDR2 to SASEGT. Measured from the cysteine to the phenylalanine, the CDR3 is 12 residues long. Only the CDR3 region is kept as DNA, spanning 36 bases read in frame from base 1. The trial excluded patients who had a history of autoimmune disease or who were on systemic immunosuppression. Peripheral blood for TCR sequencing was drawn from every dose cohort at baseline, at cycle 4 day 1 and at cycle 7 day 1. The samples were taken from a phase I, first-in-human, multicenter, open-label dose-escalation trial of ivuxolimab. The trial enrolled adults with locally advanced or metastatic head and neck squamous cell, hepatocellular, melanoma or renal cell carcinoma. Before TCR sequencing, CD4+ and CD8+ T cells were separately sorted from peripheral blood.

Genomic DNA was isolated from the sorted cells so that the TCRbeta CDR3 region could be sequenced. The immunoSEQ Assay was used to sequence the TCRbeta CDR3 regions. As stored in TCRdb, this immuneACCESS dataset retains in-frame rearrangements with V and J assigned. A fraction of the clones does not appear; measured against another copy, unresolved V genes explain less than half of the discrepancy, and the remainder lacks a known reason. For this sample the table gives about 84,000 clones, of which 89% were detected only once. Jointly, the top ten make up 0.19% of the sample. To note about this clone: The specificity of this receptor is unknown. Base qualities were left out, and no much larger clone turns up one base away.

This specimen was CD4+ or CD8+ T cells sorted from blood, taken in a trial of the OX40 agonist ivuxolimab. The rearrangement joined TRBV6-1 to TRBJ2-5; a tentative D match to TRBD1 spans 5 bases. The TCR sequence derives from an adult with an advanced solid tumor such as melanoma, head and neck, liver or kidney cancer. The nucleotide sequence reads TGTGCCATAGGAAGGGGAAAAGAGACCCAGTACTTC. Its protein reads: CAIGRGKETQYF.